One sample yielded the 28 T cell receptor beta chains listed below, sequenced in a study of CD8 T cells in Susac syndrome. Random hexamers served to reverse transcribe roughly 0.45 to 1 ug RNA. MiXCR, applied by TCRdb to the immunoSEQ multiplex PCR reads, yields one record per CDR3 protein. The sample has 110,000 or so distinct CDR3 sequences; about 96% are singletons. Specimen: CD4+ T cells from PBMCs. Every receptor here comes from a human donor in good health.

The chain links TRBV10-3 to TRBJ2-7; tentatively, D is TRBD2 (5 bases). V was pared by 0 bases and J by 7 bases, with 10 bases between. CDR3 size: 13 residues. Germline-derived CDR1 and CDR2 are ENHRY and SYGVKD. CDR3 DNA: TGTGCCATCAGTGAGTCGAATAGGAGGGAGCAGTACTTC. It translates to CAISESNRREQYF.

The CDR3 DNA reads TGTGCCAGCAGTGACTTTCGGAACACCGGGGAGCTGTTTTTT. Translating it yields CASSDFRNTGELFF. The V and J genes are TRBV2 and TRBJ2-2, with D unclear. The germline V and J ends were trimmed by 3 bases and 1 base, with 6 bases remaining between them. Per germline, CDR1 SNHLY and CDR2 FYNNEI. The CDR3 covers 14 residues.

The CDR3 nucleotides read TGTGCCAGCAGCCAAGAGTGGCCATTCCAAGAGACCCAGTACTTC. Its protein product is CASSQEWPFQETQYF. J is TRBJ2-5 and V is TRBV14; no clear D. The V end was cut by 0 bases, the J end by 1 base, with 9 bases between. The V gene's germline CDR1 is SGHDN and CDR2 FVKESK. The CDR3 extends over 15 amino acids.

CDR3 bases: TGCAGTGCTAGAGATGGGACTAGCGGGATGTATGTCACCGGGGAGCTGTTTTTT. It specifies CSARDGTSGMYVTGELFF. This chain links TRBV20-1 with TRBJ2-2, with TRBD2 matching 13 bases. The CDR3 consists of 18 residues. CDR1 is DFQATT, CDR2 SNEGSKA, per germline (reference sequence). V lost 0 bases to trimming and J lost 4 bases; unmatched junction nucleotides: 8.

The V gene is TRBV7-2, the J gene TRBJ1-4; TRBD1 might be the D (5 bases). CDR3 size: 15 residues. From germline, CDR1 is SGHTA and CDR2 FQGNSA. Between the trimmed V and J ends, which lost 1 base and 10 bases, there was a span of 16 bases. The CDR3 nucleotides read TGTGCCAGCAGCTTAGGCGGGGGAGTCGACGGAAAACTGTTTTTT. Translating it yields CASSLGGGVDGKLFF.

J is TRBJ2-3 and V is TRBV4-1; D unclear. Germline lookup yields CDR1 MGHRA and CDR2 YSYEKL. The CDR3 is made up of 13 amino acids. Trimming left V 5 bases short and J 4 bases short, with 10 bases between. CDR3 bases: TGCGCCAGCAGCTCTTCGACATCAGATACGCAGTATTTT. Translation gives CASSSSTSDTQYF.

CDR3 nucleotides: TGTGCCAGCAGCCGGGGGCCTAGCGGGGGGACCAGCACAGATACGCAGTATTTT. It translates to CASSRGPSGGTSTDTQYF. The chain employs TRBV5-4 and TRBJ2-3; TRBD2 matches at 11 bases. Germline V gives CDR1 SGHNT, CDR2 YYREEE (reference sequence). V trimming: 4 bases; J trimming: 0 bases; junction bases outside the gene matches: 10. This CDR3 region has 18 residues.

The genes are TRBV12-3 or TRBV12-4 and TRBJ2-1; TRBD2 agrees at 10 bases. Trimming removed 3 bases from V and 3 bases from J; junction bases left unmatched: 8. This CDR3 has 17 residues. CDR3 amino acids: CASSFRYSGGNYNEQFF. The CDR3 DNA reads TGTGCCAGCAGTTTTCGGTATAGCGGGGGGAACTACAATGAGCAGTTCTTC.

The gene calls are TRBV3-1 and TRBJ2-3, with TRBD2 as a possible D gene (6 bases). The ends were cut back, 4 bases at V and 4 bases at J, with 15 bases in the middle. This CDR3 is 15 amino acids long. Germline lookup yields CDR1 LGHDT and CDR2 YNNKEL (reference sequence). This CDR3 is CASSPRGRFADTQYF. In DNA form, the CDR3 reads TGTGCCAGCAGCCCGCGGGGCAGGTTTGCAGATACGCAGTATTTT.

The V gene is TRBV7-9, the J gene TRBJ2-7, with TRBD1 as a possible D gene (6 bases). The CDR3 loop spans 13 amino acids. Germline loops: CDR1 SEHNR, CDR2 FQNEAQ (reference sequence). Trimming took off 1 base at V and 5 bases at J, with 9 bases between the two ends. CDR3 sequence reads: CASSLGTANEQYF. The CDR3 coding sequence is TGTGCCAGCAGCTTAGGGACAGCGAACGAGCAGTACTTC. The complete variable domain, with remaining parts taken from reference TRBV7-9 and TRBJ2-7, reads DTGVSQNPRHKITKRGQNVTFRCDPISEHNRLYWYRQTLGQGPEFLTYFQNEAQLEKSRLLSDRFSAERPKGSFSTLEIQRTEQGDSAMYLCASSLGTANEQYFGPGTRLTVT.

The J gene is TRBJ2-6, the V gene TRBV12-3 or TRBV12-4; 9 bases are shared with TRBD2. The CDR3 length is 15 residues. J gave up 2 bases and V 6 bases, and 2 bases lay outside the gene matches. CDR3 residues: CASRRLAAGANVLTF. The CDR3 DNA sequence: TGTGCCAGCAGGCGACTAGCGGCTGGGGCCAACGTCCTGACTTTC.

V is TRBV3-1 and J is TRBJ2-7; D is possibly TRBD1 (6 bases). Germline lookup yields CDR1 LGHDT and CDR2 YNNKEL (reference sequence). V lost 6 bases and J lost 2, with 8 bases in between. The CDR3 totals 12 residues. CDR3 protein: CASSEGAYEQYF. In nucleotides, the CDR3 is TGTGCCAGCAGTGAGGGGGCCTACGAGCAGTACTTC.

The chain links TRBV28 to TRBJ1-6; D is unresolved. The germline V gene encodes CDR1 MDHEN and CDR2 SYDVKM. Trimming removed 1 base at V and 10 bases at J, with 11 bases between. The CDR3 is 14 amino acids. The CDR3 loop reads CASSLYEGGSPLHF. For the CDR3, the DNA is TGTGCCAGCAGTTTATATGAGGGCGGCTCACCCCTCCACTTT. Looking up the rest from reference TRBV28 and TRBJ1-6 gives the full variable domain: DVKVTQSSRYLVKRTGEKVFLECVQDMDHENMFWYRQDPGLGLRLIYFSYDVKMKEKGDIPEGYSVSREKKERFSLILESASTNQTSMYLCASSLYEGGSPLHFGNGTRLTVT.

The DNA of the CDR3 is TGCGCCAGCGAACCAAGGAGAACAGCTTTCTTT. Protein sequence: CASEPRRTAFF. V usage is TRBV23-1 and J usage is TRBJ1-1; D is unclear. TRBV23-1 is placed among ORFs of uncertain function. This CDR3 has 11 amino acids. The V end lost 8 bases, the J end lost 10 bases, and 14 bases lay between the germline ends.

The gene calls are TRBV7-2 and TRBJ2-5, with 10 bases fitting TRBD1. Germline CDR1 and CDR2: SGHTA and FQGNSA. There are 16 residues in the CDR3. V lost 4 bases, J lost 4 bases, and 9 bases stayed unmatched. CDR3 amino acids: CASSYQRQGAGETQYF. Here the CDR3 DNA reads TGTGCCAGCAGCTACCAACGACAGGGGGCAGGAGAGACCCAGTACTTC.

The J gene is TRBJ2-1, the V gene TRBV24-1; 7 bases fit TRBD2. Trimming cost V 1 base and J 8 bases; bases outside gene matches: 10. CDR1 and CDR2 from the germline V gene are KGHDR and SFDVKD. CDR3 length: 16 residues. The CDR3 nucleotides read TGTGCCACCAGTGATTTCAAGCGGGAACTGACAGATGAGCAGTTCTTC. This codes for CATSDFKRELTDEQFF.

This rearrangement joins TRBV7-3 to TRBJ1-1; tentative D call: TRBD1 (6 bases). V gave up 2 bases and J gave up 10 bases, with 14 bases separating them. Germline CDR1 and CDR2: SGHTA and FQGTGA. The CDR3 spans 13 residues. The CDR3 sequence: CASSLGPGERAFF. The DNA for the CDR3 is TGTGCCAGCAGCTTAGGGCCAGGGGAGAGAGCTTTCTTT.

The V gene is TRBV18, the J gene TRBJ2-7, with a tentative D call TRBD1 (6 bases). The V end was cut by 3 bases, the J end by 10 bases, with 19 bases between. CDR1 and CDR2 from the germline V gene are KGHSH and LQKENI. The CDR3 consists of 14 residues. The CDR3 protein is CASSPEQRTAAQYF. The DNA of the CDR3 is TGTGCCAGCTCACCCGAGCAACGGACAGCGGCCCAGTACTTC.

The chain is built from TRBV24-1 and TRBJ2-7, with TRBD1 matching 9 bases. The J segment lost 3 bases and the V segment lost 2 bases, leaving 7 bases of the junction unmatched. Germline V gene sequence: CDR1 KGHDR, CDR2 SFDVKD. The CDR3 is 16 residues long. The CDR3 reads CATSDSGTGNNYEQYF. The CDR3 DNA reads as TGTGCCACCAGTGATTCCGGGACAGGGAACAACTACGAGCAGTACTTC.

The rearrangement uses TRBV27 and TRBJ1-4; a possible D gene is TRBD1 (5 bases). There are 15 residues in the CDR3. Trimming shortened V by 3 bases and J by 6 bases, and 14 bases separated the two germline ends. From germline, CDR1 is MNHEY and CDR2 SMNVEV (reference sequence). The CDR3: CASSLGREGYEKLFF. CDR3 bases: TGTGCCAGCAGTTTGGGCAGGGAGGGTTATGAAAAACTGTTTTTT. Full variable domain (missing parts from reference TRBV27 and TRBJ1-4): EAQVTQNPRYLITVTGKKLTVTCSQNMNHEYMSWYRQDPGLGLRQIYYSMNVEVTDKGDVPEGYKVSRKEKRNFPLILESPSPNQTSLYFCASSLGREGYEKLFFGSGTQLSVL.

This chain connects TRBV6-5 to TRBJ2-7; a weak D match, TRBD2 (7 bases). V was shortened by 0 bases and J by 4 bases, with 16 bases between the two germline ends. CDR1 is MNHEY, CDR2 SVGAGI, per germline. This CDR3 spans 16 amino acids. This CDR3 is CASSYSSMGGQYEQYF. The CDR3 nucleotides are TGTGCCAGCAGTTACTCGAGCATGGGGGGGCAATACGAGCAGTACTTC.

The chain is built from TRBV28 and TRBJ2-2; D not certain. This CDR3 has 12 amino acids. Germline V gene lookup returns CDR1 MDHEN and CDR2 SYDVKM. Between the trimmed V and J ends, which lost 5 bases and 11 bases, there was a span of 12 bases. The CDR3 DNA follows: TGTGCCAGCAGTCCGCCGCGAAGAGAGCTGTTTTTT. Its protein is CASSPPRRELFF. Full variable domain (missing parts from reference TRBV28 and TRBJ2-2): DVKVTQSSRYLVKRTGEKVFLECVQDMDHENMFWYRQDPGLGLRLIYFSYDVKMKEKGDIPEGYSVSREKKERFSLILESASTNQTSMYLCASSPPRRELFFGEGSRLTVL.

The chain carries TRBV3-1 and TRBJ1-2; the match to TRBD1 covers 12 bases. This CDR3 has 17 amino acids. The germline V gene has CDR1 LGHDT and CDR2 YNNKEL (reference sequence). V was clipped by 0 bases and J by 7 bases; unmatched bases: 9. CDR3 coding DNA: TGTGCCAGCAGCCAAGATCCCCGGGGGACAGGGGGCACTGGCTACACCTTC. Protein sequence: CASSQDPRGTGGTGYTF.

The rearrangement links TRBV2 to TRBJ2-6; 7 bases agree with TRBD2. J gave up 3 bases and V 7 bases, and 12 bases lay outside the gene matches. The CDR3 totals 17 residues. Germline V gene lookup returns CDR1 SNHLY and CDR2 FYNNEI. CDR3 nucleotides: TGTGCCAGCACCCACGGGGAGGGCGCGATTGGGGCCAACGTCCTGACTTTC. It translates to CASTHGEGAIGANVLTF. The full variable domain, completed using reference TRBV2 and TRBJ2-6, is EPEVTQTPSHQVTQMGQEVILRCVPISNHLYFYWYRQILGQKVEFLVSFYNNEISEKSEIFDDQFSVERPDGSNFTLKIRSTKLEDSAMYFCASTHGEGAIGANVLTFGAGSRLTVL.

The gene calls are TRBV6-1 and TRBJ2-3; TRBD2 aligns across 12 bases. V lost 4 bases, J lost 6 bases, and 11 bases stayed unmatched. This CDR3 spans 17 amino acids. CDR1 is MNHNS and CDR2 is SASEGT in the germline V gene. The CDR3 loop reads CASSAPLAGGPRDTQYF. Written as DNA, the CDR3 is TGTGCCAGCAGTGCCCCTCTAGCGGGAGGGCCGCGCGATACGCAGTATTTT.

The rearrangement joins TRBV5-1 to TRBJ1-2; D might be TRBD1 (5 bases). The V end lost 5 bases, the J end lost 3 bases, and 14 bases lay between the germline ends. The CDR3 covers 14 residues. Germline values: CDR1 SGHRS, CDR2 YFSETQ. This CDR3 is CASSTDSADYGYTF. CDR3 coding DNA: TGCGCCAGCAGTACTGACAGCGCCGACTATGGCTACACCTTC.

The gene calls are TRBV9 and TRBJ2-7; no definite D call. The CDR3 extends over 14 amino acids. With 0 bases removed from V and 2 bases from J, the gap between germline ends came to 9 bases. Germline V gene lookup returns CDR1 SGDLS and CDR2 YYNGEE. DNA for the CDR3: TGTGCCAGCAGCGTAGACCAGGCCACCTACGAGCAGTACTTC. Its translation is CASSVDQATYEQYF.

This sequence joins TRBV27 and TRBJ2-7; 8 nucleotides line up with TRBD1. CDR3 length: 16 residues. V shed 7 bases, J shed 6 bases, and the junction held 17 bases outside the gene matches. The germline gives CDR1 MNHEY, CDR2 SMNVEV (reference sequence). In DNA, the CDR3 is TGTGCCAGCACCGATGACAGACCTGGACAGGGCGGCGAGCAGTACTTC. As protein: CASTDDRPGQGGEQYF.